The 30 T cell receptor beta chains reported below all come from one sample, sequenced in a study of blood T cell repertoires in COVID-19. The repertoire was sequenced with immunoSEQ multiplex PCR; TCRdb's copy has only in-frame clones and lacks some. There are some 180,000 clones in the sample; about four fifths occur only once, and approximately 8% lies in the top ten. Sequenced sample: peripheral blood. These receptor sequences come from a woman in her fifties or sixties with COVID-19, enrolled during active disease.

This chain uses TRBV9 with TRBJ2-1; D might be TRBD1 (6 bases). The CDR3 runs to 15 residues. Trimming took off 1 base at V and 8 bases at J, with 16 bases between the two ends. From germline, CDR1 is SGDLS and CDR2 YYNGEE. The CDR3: CASSVQFWGQDEQFF. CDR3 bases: TGTGCCAGCAGCGTACAATTTTGGGGGCAGGATGAGCAGTTCTTC.

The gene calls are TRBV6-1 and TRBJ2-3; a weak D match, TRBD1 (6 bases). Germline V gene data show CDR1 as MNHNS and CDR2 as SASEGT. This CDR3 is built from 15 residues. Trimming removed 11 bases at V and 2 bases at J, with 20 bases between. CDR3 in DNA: TGTGCCTTGTCAACAGGGACAACTACCACAGATACGCAGTATTTT. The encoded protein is CALSTGTTTTDTQYF.

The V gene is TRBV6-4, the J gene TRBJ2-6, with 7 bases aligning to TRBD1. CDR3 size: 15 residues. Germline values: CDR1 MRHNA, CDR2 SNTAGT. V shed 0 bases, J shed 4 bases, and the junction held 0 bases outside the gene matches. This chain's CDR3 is CASSDSTGGANVLTF. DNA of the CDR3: TGTGCCAGCAGTGACTCGACAGGGGGGGCCAACGTCCTGACTTTC.

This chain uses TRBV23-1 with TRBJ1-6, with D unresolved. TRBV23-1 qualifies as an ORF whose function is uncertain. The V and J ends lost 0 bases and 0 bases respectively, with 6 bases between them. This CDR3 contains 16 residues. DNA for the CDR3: TGCGCCAGCAGTCAATCCCTGAGCTCCTATAATTCACCCCTCCACTTT. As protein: CASSQSLSSYNSPLHF.

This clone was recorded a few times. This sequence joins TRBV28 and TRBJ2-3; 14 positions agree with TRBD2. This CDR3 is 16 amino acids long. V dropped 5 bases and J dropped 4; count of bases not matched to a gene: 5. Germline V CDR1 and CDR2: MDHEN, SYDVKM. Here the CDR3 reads CASSRGTSGSPDTQYF. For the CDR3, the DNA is TGTGCCAGCAGTCGCGGGACTAGCGGGAGTCCAGATACGCAGTATTTT.

The CDR3 DNA sequence: TGTGCCAGCGGGACAGGGGAATTTTTGCAGTATTTT. It yields the protein CASGTGEFLQYF. J is TRBJ2-3 and V is TRBV19; 10 bases match TRBD1. CDR3 size: 12 residues. The V gene's germline CDR1 is LNHDA and CDR2 SQIVND (reference sequence). V lost 9 bases to trimming and J lost 11 bases; unmatched junction nucleotides: 8.

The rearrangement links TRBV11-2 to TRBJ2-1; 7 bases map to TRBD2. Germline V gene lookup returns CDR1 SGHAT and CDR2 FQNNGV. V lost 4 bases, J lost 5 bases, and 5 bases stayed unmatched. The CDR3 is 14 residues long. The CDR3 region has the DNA TGTGCCAGCAGCTACGCGGGAGCCAACAATGAGCAGTTCTTC. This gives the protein CASSYAGANNEQFF.

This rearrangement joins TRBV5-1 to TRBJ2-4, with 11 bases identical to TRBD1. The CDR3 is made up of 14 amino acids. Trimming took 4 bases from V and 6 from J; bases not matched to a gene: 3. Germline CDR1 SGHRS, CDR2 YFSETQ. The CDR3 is CASSQGQGGNIQYF. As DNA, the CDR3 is TGCGCCAGCAGCCAGGGACAGGGGGGAAACATTCAGTACTTC.

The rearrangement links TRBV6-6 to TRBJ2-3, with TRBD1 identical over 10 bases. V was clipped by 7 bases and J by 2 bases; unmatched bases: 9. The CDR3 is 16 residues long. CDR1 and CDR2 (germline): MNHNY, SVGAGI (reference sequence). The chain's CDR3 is CASTSGTGANTDTQYF. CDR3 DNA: TGTGCCAGCACCTCCGGGACAGGGGCCAACACAGATACGCAGTATTTT.

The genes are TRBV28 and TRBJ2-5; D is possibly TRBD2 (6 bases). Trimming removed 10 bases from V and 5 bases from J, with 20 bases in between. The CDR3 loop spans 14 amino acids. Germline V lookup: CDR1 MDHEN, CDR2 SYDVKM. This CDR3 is CATAGGAPLETQYF. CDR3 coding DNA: TGTGCCACCGCCGGGGGAGCCCCTCTTGAGACCCAGTACTTC.

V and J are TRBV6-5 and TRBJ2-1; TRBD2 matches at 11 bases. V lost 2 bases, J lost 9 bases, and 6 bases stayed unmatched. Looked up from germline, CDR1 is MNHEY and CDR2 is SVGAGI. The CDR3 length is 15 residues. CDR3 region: CASSYELAGAGEQFF. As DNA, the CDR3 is TGTGCCAGCAGTTACGAACTAGCGGGAGCGGGTGAGCAGTTCTTC.

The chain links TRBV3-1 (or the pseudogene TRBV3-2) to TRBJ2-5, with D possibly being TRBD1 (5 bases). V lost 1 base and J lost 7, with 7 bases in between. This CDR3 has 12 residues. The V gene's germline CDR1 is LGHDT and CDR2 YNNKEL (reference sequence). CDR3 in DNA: TGTGCCAGCAGCCAAGTTCAGGGGACCCAGTACTTC. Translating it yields CASSQVQGTQYF.

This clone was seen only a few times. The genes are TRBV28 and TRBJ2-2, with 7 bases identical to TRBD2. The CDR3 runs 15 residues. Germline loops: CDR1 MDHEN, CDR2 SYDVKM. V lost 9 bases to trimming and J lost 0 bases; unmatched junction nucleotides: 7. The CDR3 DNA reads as TGTGCCAGTGGGGGGGACCGACCGAACACCGGGGAGCTGTTTTTT. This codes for CASGGDRPNTGELFF.

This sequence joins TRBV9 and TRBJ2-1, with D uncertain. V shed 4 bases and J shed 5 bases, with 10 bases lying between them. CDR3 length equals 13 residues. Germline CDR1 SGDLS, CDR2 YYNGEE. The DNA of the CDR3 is TGTGCCAGCAGCCCCGTCGGTGACAATGAGCAGTTCTTC. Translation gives CASSPVGDNEQFF. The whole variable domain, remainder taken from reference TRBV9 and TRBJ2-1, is DSGVTQTPKHLITATGQRVTLRCSPRSGDLSVYWYQQSLDQGLQFLIQYYNGEERAKGNILERFSAQQFPDLHSELNLSSLELGDSALYFCASSPVGDNEQFFGPGTRLTVL.

The CDR3 DNA sequence: TGTGCCAGCAGCTTGTCCAGGGGCCAGACTCGATTGAGCATGAACACTGAAGCTTTCTTT. Amino acids: CASSLSRGQTRLSMNTEAFF. The chain is built from TRBV5-5 and TRBJ1-1; perhaps TRBD1 as D (6 bases). The length of the CDR3 is 20 residues. V was trimmed by 1 base and J by 0 bases, leaving 25 bases between them. CDR1 and CDR2 (germline): SGHKS, YYEKEE (reference sequence).

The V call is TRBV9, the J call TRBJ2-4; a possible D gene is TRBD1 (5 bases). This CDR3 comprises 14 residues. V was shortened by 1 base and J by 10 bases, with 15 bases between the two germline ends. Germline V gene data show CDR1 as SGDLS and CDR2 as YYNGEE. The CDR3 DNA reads TGTGCCAGCAGCGTACAGGGCCAGGACGAAATTCAGTACTTC. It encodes CASSVQGQDEIQYF.

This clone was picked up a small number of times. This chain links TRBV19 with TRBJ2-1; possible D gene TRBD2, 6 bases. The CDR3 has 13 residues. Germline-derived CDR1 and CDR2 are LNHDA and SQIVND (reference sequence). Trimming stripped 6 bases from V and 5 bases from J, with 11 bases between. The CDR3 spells CASRPTSHNEQFF. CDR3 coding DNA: TGTGCCAGTAGACCTACTAGCCACAATGAGCAGTTCTTC.

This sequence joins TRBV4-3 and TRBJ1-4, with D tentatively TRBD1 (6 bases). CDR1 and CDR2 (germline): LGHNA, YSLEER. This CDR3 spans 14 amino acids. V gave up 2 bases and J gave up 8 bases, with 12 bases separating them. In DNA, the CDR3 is TGCGCCAGCAGCCAAATACAGGGAGAGGAAAAACTGTTTTTT. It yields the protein CASSQIQGEEKLFF.

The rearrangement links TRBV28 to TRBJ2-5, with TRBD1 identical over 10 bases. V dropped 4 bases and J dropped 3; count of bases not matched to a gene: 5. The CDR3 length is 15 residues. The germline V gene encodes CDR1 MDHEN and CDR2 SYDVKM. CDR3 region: CASSSPGTGEETQYF. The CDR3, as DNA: TGTGCCAGCAGTTCCCCCGGGACAGGGGAAGAGACCCAGTACTTC.

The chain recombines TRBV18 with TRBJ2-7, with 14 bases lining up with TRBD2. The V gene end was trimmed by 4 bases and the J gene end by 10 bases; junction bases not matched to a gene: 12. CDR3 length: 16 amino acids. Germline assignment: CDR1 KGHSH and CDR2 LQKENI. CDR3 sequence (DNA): TGTGCCAGCTCACGCGAAAAGGGACTAGCGGGAGAAAATCAGTACTTC. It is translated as CASSREKGLAGENQYF.

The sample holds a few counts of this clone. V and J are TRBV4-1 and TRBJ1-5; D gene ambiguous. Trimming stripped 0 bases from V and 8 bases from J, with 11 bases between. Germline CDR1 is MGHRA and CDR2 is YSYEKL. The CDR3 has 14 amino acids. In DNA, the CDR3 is TGCGCCAGCAGCCAAGATCGGGGTTTTGAGCCCCAGCATTTT. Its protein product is CASSQDRGFEPQHF.

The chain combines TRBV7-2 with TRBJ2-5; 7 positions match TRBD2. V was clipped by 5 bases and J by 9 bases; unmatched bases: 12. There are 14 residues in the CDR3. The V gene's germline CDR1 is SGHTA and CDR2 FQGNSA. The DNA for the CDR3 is TGTGCCAGCAGCCGTTCAGCCGGGGGGTGGGCCCAGTACTTC. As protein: CASSRSAGGWAQYF.

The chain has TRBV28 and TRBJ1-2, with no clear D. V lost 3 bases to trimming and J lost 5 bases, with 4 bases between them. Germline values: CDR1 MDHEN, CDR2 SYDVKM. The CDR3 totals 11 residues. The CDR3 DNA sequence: TGTGCCAGCAGTTTCCTGTATGGCTACACCTTC. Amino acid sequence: CASSFLYGYTF.

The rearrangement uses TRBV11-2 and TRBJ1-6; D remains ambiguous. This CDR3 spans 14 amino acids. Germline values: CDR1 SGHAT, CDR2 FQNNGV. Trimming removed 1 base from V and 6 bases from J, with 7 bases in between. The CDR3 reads CASSLGSVNSPLHF. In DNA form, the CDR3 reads TGTGCCAGCAGCTTAGGTTCCGTTAATTCACCCCTCCACTTT. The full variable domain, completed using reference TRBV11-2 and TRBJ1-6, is EAGVAQSPRYKIIEKRQSVAFWCNPISGHATLYWYQQILGQGPKLLIQFQNNGVVDDSQLPKDRFSAERLKGVDSTLKIQPAKLEDSAVYLCASSLGSVNSPLHFGNGTRLTVT.

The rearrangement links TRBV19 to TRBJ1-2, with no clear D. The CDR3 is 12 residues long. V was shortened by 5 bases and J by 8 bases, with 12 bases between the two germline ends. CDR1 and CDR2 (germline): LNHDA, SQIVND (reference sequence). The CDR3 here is CASSEPVRGYTF. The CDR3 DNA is TGTGCCAGTAGTGAACCAGTTCGCGGCTACACCTTC.

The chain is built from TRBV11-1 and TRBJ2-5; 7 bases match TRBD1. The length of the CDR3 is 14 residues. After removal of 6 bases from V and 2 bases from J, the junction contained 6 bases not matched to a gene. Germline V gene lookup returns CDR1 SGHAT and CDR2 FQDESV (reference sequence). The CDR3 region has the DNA TGTGCCAGCAGGAGAGGGGGCCTGCAAGAGACCCAGTACTTC. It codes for CASRRGGLQETQYF.

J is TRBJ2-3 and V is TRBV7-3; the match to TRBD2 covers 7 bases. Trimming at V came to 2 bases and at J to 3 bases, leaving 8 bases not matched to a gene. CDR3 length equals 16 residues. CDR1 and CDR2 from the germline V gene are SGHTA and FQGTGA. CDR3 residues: CASSLGVAGVTDTQYF. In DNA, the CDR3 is TGTGCCAGCAGCTTAGGGGTGGCGGGAGTGACAGATACGCAGTATTTT. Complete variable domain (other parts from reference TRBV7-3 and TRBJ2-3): GAGVSQTPSNKVTEKGKYVELRCDPISGHTALYWYRQSLGQGPEFLIYFQGTGAADDSGLPNDRFFAVRPEGSVSTLKIQRTERGDSAVYLCASSLGVAGVTDTQYFGPGTRLTVL.

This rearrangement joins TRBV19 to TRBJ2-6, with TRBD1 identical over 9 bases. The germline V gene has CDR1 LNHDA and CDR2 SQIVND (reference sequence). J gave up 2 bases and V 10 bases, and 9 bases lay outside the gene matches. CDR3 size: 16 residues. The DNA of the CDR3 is TGTGCCACCAAAAGGAGACAGGGGGCTGGGGCCAACGTCCTGACTTTC. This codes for CATKRRQGAGANVLTF.

Here the CDR3 DNA reads TGTGCCAGCAGCAAGAGGACAGGGACCTATGGCTACACCTTC. Translating gives CASSKRTGTYGYTF. This chain joins TRBV7-9 and TRBJ1-2; TRBD1 matches 8 bases. The CDR3 has 14 residues. V dropped 5 bases and J dropped 4; count of bases not matched to a gene: 6. Per the germline V gene, CDR1 is SEHNR and CDR2 is FQNEAQ (reference sequence).

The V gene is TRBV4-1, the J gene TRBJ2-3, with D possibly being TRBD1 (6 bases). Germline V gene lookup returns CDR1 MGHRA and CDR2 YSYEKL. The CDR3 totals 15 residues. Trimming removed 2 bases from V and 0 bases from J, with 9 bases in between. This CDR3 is CASSQRTDSTDTQYF. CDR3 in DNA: TGCGCCAGCAGCCAAAGGACAGATAGCACAGATACGCAGTATTTT.